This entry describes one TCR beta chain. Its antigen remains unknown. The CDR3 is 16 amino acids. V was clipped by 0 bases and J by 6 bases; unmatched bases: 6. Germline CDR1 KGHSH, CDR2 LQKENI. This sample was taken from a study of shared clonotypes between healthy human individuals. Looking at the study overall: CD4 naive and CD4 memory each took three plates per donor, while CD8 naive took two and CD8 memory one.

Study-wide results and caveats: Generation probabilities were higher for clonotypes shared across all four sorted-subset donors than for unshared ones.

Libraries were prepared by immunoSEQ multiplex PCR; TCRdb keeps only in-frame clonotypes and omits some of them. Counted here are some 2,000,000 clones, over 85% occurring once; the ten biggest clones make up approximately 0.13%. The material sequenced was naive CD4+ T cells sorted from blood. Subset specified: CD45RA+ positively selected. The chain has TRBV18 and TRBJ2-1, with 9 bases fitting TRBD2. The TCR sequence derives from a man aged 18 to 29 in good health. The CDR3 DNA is TGTGCCAGCTCACCACCGGTGGCGGGAGGGCCCAATGAGCAGTTCTTC. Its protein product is CASSPPVAGGPNEQFF.